The 17 T cell receptor beta chains listed next were all sequenced from one sample in a study of human T cells and chemical hapten exposure. TCRdb re-called the RACE reads with MiXCR, one entry per CDR3 protein. The profile covers approximately 110,000 distinct CDR3 sequences, with 11% appearing a single time and roughly 3.5% taken by the ten largest. Time point given: patch test 1, 2 weeks after DPC sensitization. Treatment described: therapeutic diphenylcyclopropenone sensitization with weekly scalp DPC. The sequencing used whole blood, collected in connection with sensitization to the hapten diphenylcyclopropenone (DPC). The receptors come from a woman in her forties with alopecia areata. Some clones in this sample may be carry-over from other donors' samples.

About this clonotype: The junction and the germline gene differ at one end; a read error may be behind it. CDR3 protein: CASGLAEKNTGELFF. The CDR3 DNA sequence: TGCGCCAGCGGCTTAGCGGAGAAGAACACCGGGGAGCTGTTTTTT. The chain couples TRBV5-1 to TRBJ2-2, with a weak D call TRBD2 (6 bases). CDR1 SGHRS and CDR2 YFSETQ come from the germline V gene. The CDR3 contains 15 residues.

This clonotype occurred many times. The rearrangement uses TRBV9 and TRBJ1-1, with D hard to call. Trimming pared 1 base from V and 1 base from J, leaving 5 bases between. Germline V lookup: CDR1 SGDLS, CDR2 YYNGEE. This CDR3 has 13 residues. The CDR3 spells CASSVKGNTEAFF. The DNA for the CDR3 is TGTGCCAGCAGCGTAAAGGGGAACACTGAAGCTTTCTTT.

The CDR3 reads CASSIRTGATTGELFF. The CDR3 coding sequence is TGTGCCAGTAGCATCCGGACAGGGGCCACCACCGGGGAGCTGTTTTTT. This chain joins TRBV19 and TRBJ2-2; TRBD1 matches 9 bases. Germline V gives CDR1 LNHDA, CDR2 SQIVND (reference sequence). J lost 4 bases, V lost 6 bases, and 9 bases had no gene match. This CDR3 spans 16 amino acids. The full variable domain, with the rest looked up from reference TRBV19 and TRBJ2-2, is DGGITQSPKYLFRKEGQNVTLSCEQNLNHDAMYWYRQDPGQGLRLIYYSQIVNDFQKGDIAEGYSVSREKKESFPLTVTSAQKNPTAFYLCASSIRTGATTGELFFGEGSRLTVL.

This clonotype was counted at least ten times. This rearrangement joins TRBV11-1 to TRBJ2-7; D may match TRBD1 or TRBD2 (5 bases each). This CDR3 contains 14 residues. Trimming shortened V by 5 bases and J by 0 bases, and 11 bases separated the two germline ends. Germline CDR1 is SGHAT and CDR2 is FQDESV (reference sequence). CDR3 residues: CASSRDRLSYEQYF. CDR3 bases: TGTGCCAGCAGCAGGGACCGGCTCTCCTACGAGCAGTACTTC.

The chain couples TRBV6-1 to TRBJ1-1, with D hard to call. The V end lost 6 bases, the J end lost 0 bases, and 20 bases lay between the germline ends. Germline V gene data show CDR1 as MNHNS and CDR2 as SASEGT. This CDR3 has 17 amino acids. The CDR3 here is CASSLTTGRMMNTEAFF. CDR3 sequence (DNA): TGTGCCAGCAGCCTGACAACCGGTAGGATGATGAACACTGAAGCTTTCTTT.

This clonotype has just a few counts. This rearrangement joins TRBV19 to TRBJ1-6, with 9 positions matching TRBD1. Germline CDR1 is LNHDA and CDR2 is SQIVND (reference sequence). The CDR3 sequence is 13 residues long. J gave up 9 bases and V 9 bases, and 6 bases lay outside the gene matches. CDR3 sequence reads: CASRGQGSSPLHF. The CDR3 DNA is TGTGCCAGCCGAGGACAGGGGAGTTCACCCCTCCACTTT.

In its sample, this clonotype was seen a few times. This chain links TRBV7-2 with TRBJ1-1; D gene unclear. V lost 2 bases and J 0 bases, leaving 7 bases between the germline ends. Germline V gene lookup returns CDR1 SGHTA and CDR2 FQGNSA. The CDR3 is made up of 14 amino acids. In DNA, the CDR3 is TGTGCCAGCAGCTTACGGGTCATGAACACTGAAGCTTTCTTT. Translated, it gives CASSLRVMNTEAFF.

This clonotype was observed many times. The chain carries TRBV20-1 and TRBJ2-1; no definite D call. Germline CDR1 reads DFQATT; CDR2 reads SNEGSKA (reference sequence). The CDR3 runs to 12 residues. CDR3 coding DNA: TGCGTTGGACGGGTTTCCTACAATGAGCAGTTCTTC. Translating it yields CVGRVSYNEQFF.

This clonotype was counted a few times. The rearrangement links TRBV7-8 to TRBJ1-6; 9 bases are a match to TRBD1. The CDR3 loop spans 19 amino acids. Per germline, CDR1 SGHVS and CDR2 FQNEAQ. V shed 4 bases and J 0 bases; nucleotides not matched to a gene: 10. CDR3 amino acids: CASSSRQGGGSSYNSPLHF. In DNA form, the CDR3 reads TGTGCCAGCAGCTCCAGACAGGGGGGCGGTAGCTCCTATAATTCACCCCTCCACTTT.

In its sample, this clonotype was seen many times. The J gene is TRBJ2-3, the V gene TRBV20-1, with 8 bases that match TRBD2. The CDR3 totals 16 residues. The trim removed 0 bases at V and 4 bases at J, leaving 9 bases unmatched. Per the germline V gene, CDR1 is DFQATT and CDR2 is SNEGSKA (reference sequence). CDR3 residues: CSARDWSGGVPDTQYF. CDR3 sequence (DNA): TGCAGTGCTAGAGATTGGAGCGGGGGAGTTCCAGATACGCAGTATTTT.

This chain links TRBV6-2 or TRBV6-3 with TRBJ2-1, with TRBD1 matching over 8 bases. Losses at the gene ends were 6 bases for V and 8 bases for J; bases not matched to a gene: 6. The germline gives CDR1 MNHEY, CDR2 SVGEGT. There are 13 residues in the CDR3. The CDR3 here is CASRSDRGHEQFF. The CDR3 DNA reads TGTGCCAGCAGATCCGACAGGGGCCATGAGCAGTTCTTC.

V and J are TRBV5-6 and TRBJ2-7, with D hard to call. The CDR3 contains 12 residues. Germline V gene sequence: CDR1 SGHDT, CDR2 YYEEEE. V lost 4 bases, J lost 6 bases, and 11 bases lay in between. CDR3 sequence (DNA): TGTGCCAGCAGCATCCGACTGGGCGAGCAGTACTTC. Its translation: CASSIRLGEQYF.

This clonotype was counted ten times or more. The chain is built from TRBV13 and TRBJ1-5; no definite D call. CDR3 length equals 17 residues. Looked up from germline, CDR1 is PRHDT and CDR2 is FYEKMQ (reference sequence). V lost 5 bases, J lost 5 bases, and 22 bases lay in between. The CDR3, as DNA: TGTGCCAGCAGCCGGCGCGTGATAGACTGGGGTGATCAGCCCCAGCATTTT. Protein product: CASSRRVIDWGDQPQHF. Using reference TRBV13 and TRBJ1-5 for the parts outside the CDR3, the full variable domain is AAGVIQSPRHLIKEKRETATLKCYPIPRHDTVYWYQQGPGQDPQFLISFYEKMQSDKGSIPDRFSAQQFSDYHSELNMSSLELGDSALYFCASSRRVIDWGDQPQHFGDGTRLSIL.

This clonotype has at least ten counts. This sequence joins TRBV5-1 and TRBJ1-2; TRBD1 might be the D (5 bases). CDR1 is SGHRS and CDR2 is YFSETQ in the germline V gene. The CDR3 consists of 16 residues. V was shortened by 4 bases and J by 8 bases, with 24 bases between the two germline ends. The CDR3 reads CASSPGERGARGGYTF. The CDR3 nucleotides are TGCGCCAGCAGCCCTGGTGAGAGGGGCGCCCGTGGAGGCTACACCTTC.

This clonotype has a count of ten or more. This chain connects TRBV19 to TRBJ2-6; D is possibly TRBD2 (6 bases). This CDR3 is built from 16 residues. CDR1 LNHDA and CDR2 SQIVND come from the germline V gene (reference sequence). V was pared by 11 bases and J by 0 bases, with 17 bases between. The CDR3 nucleotides are TGTGCCGGAGGCGGGACCCCCCGCTCTGGGGCCAACGTCCTGACTTTC. This translates into CAGGGTPRSGANVLTF.

This clonotype appeared many times. The rearrangement links TRBV6-6 to TRBJ1-5; D gene ambiguous. The V gene's germline CDR1 is MNHNY and CDR2 SVGAGI (reference sequence). V lost 6 bases and J 5 bases, leaving 11 bases between the germline ends. The CDR3 extends over 13 amino acids. The CDR3, as DNA: TGTGCCAGCAGCCCGAGCTGGGATCAGCCCCAGCATTTT. Translated, it gives CASSPSWDQPQHF.

This clonotype was counted a few times. The CDR3 coding sequence is TGTGCCAGCAGTCCAACAGGGGAAAGCAATCAGCCCCAGCATTTT. Amino acids: CASSPTGESNQPQHF. This chain connects TRBV12-3 or TRBV12-4 to TRBJ1-5; 7 bases line up with TRBD1. This CDR3 contains 15 residues. V trimming: 5 bases; J trimming: 1 base; junction bases outside the gene matches: 5.